This is a list of T cell receptor beta chains from one sample in a study of blood T cell repertoires in COVID-19. Some clones are missing from TCRdb's copy, which holds only in-frame ones; the method was immunoSEQ multiplex PCR. This sample has fewer than 350,000 clones, with around nine tenths found just once. The sequenced sample consisted of peripheral blood. All receptors come from a man in his forties with active or convalescent COVID-19. Both conserved end residues are part of each CDR3. Fields, in order: D gene, clone size, V gene, J gene, CDR3 DNA, CDR3 protein. The D gene is left open where the match is weak. Rows give clone size only sometimes, using once, few, many, or a class for an expanded clone.

D gene: NA
clone size: NA
V gene: TRBV13
J gene: TRBJ1-6
CDR3 DNA: TGTGCCAGCAGCTTTGGTCCGACAGGATCCTCACCCCTCCACTTT
CDR3 protein: CASSFGPTGSSPLHF

D gene: TRBD1
clone size: NA
V gene: TRBV5-1
J gene: TRBJ1-2
CDR3 DNA: TGCGCCAGCAGCTCCGCGACAGGGGCTTATGGCTACACCTTC
CDR3 protein: CASSSATGAYGYTF

D gene: NA
clone size: NA
V gene: TRBV28
J gene: TRBJ1-2
CDR3 DNA: TGTGCCAGCTTGGGACACGACCTCTATGGCTACACCTTC
CDR3 protein: CASLGHDLYGYTF

D gene: NA
clone size: NA
V gene: TRBV30
J gene: TRBJ1-1
CDR3 DNA: TGTGCCTGGAGCCTTCAGGGGAACACTGAAGCTTTCTTT
CDR3 protein: CAWSLQGNTEAFF

D gene: TRBD2
clone size: NA
V gene: TRBV5-4
J gene: TRBJ2-3
CDR3 DNA: TGTGCCAGCAGCGCTAGCGGGAGCACAGATACGCAGTATTTT
CDR3 protein: CASSASGSTDTQYF

D gene: NA
clone size: NA
V gene: TRBV5-5
J gene: TRBJ1-5
CDR3 DNA: TGTGCCAGCAGTTTTCAACCGGGGATAGCAATACCCCAGCATTTT
CDR3 protein: CASSFQPGIAIPQHF

D gene: TRBD2
clone size: NA
V gene: TRBV5-1
J gene: TRBJ2-7
CDR3 DNA: TGCGCCAGCAGCTTGGAGGTCGTTAGCGGGACTCCCGGGACCGAGCAGTACTTC
CDR3 protein: CASSLEVVSGTPGTEQYF

D gene: TRBD2
clone size: NA
V gene: TRBV15
J gene: TRBJ2-5
CDR3 DNA: TGTGCCACCAGCAGCCCTCGGGGGGAGGTGGAGACCCAGTACTTC
CDR3 protein: CATSSPRGEVETQYF

D gene: TRBD1
clone size: NA
V gene: TRBV3-1/TRBV3-2
J gene: TRBJ1-2
CDR3 DNA: TGTGCCAGCAGCCAAGTGGGACAGCTAGACTATGGCTACACCTTC
CDR3 protein: CASSQVGQLDYGYTF

D gene: NA
clone size: NA
V gene: TRBV4-1
J gene: TRBJ2-7
CDR3 DNA: TGCGCCAGCAGCCAAGACGAGCGACGGCAGTACTTC
CDR3 protein: CASSQDERRQYF

D gene: NA
clone size: few
V gene: TRBV6-5
J gene: TRBJ1-1
CDR3 DNA: TGTGCCAGCAGTTACCCCCCGGGAGAGAACACTGAAGCTTTCTTT
CDR3 protein: CASSYPPGENTEAFF

D gene: TRBD1
clone size: NA
V gene: TRBV19
J gene: TRBJ1-5
CDR3 DNA: TGTGCCAGTAGTCCTCGATTCGGGGACAGTGGTCCCCTTTATAGCAATCAGCCCCAGCATTTT
CDR3 protein: CASSPRFGDSGPLYSNQPQHF

D gene: TRBD1
clone size: few
V gene: TRBV11-2
J gene: TRBJ1-2
CDR3 DNA: TGTGCCAGCAGCTCCACAGGGGTGGAGTATGGCTACACCTTC
CDR3 protein: CASSSTGVEYGYTF

D gene: TRBD1
clone size: NA
V gene: TRBV27
J gene: TRBJ1-2
CDR3 DNA: TGTGCCAGCAGTCCCTGGACAGGTCGTAACTATGGCTACACCTTC
CDR3 protein: CASSPWTGRNYGYTF

D gene: TRBD1
clone size: once
V gene: TRBV19
J gene: TRBJ2-6
CDR3 DNA: TGTGCCAGTAAACGGTCACAGGGGTTAGGGGCTGGGGCCAACGTCCTGACTTTC
CDR3 protein: CASKRSQGLGAGANVLTF

D gene: TRBD1
clone size: NA
V gene: TRBV19
J gene: TRBJ2-3
CDR3 DNA: TGTGCCAGTAGTATGACAGGGCCACAGTTCACAGATACGCAGTATTTT
CDR3 protein: CASSMTGPQFTDTQYF

D gene: NA
clone size: NA
V gene: TRBV7-7
J gene: TRBJ2-5
CDR3 DNA: TGTGCTAGCAGCCCAGACCAAGAGACCCAGTACTTC
CDR3 protein: CASSPDQETQYF

D gene: NA
clone size: NA
V gene: TRBV27
J gene: TRBJ2-1
CDR3 DNA: TGTGCCAGCAGCCAAGGGGCGGGACCTTACAATGAGCAGTTCTTC
CDR3 protein: CASSQGAGPYNEQFF

D gene: NA
clone size: NA
V gene: TRBV13
J gene: TRBJ2-2
CDR3 DNA: TGTGCCAGCAGCCCTTCGGGCACCGGGGAGCTGTTTTTT
CDR3 protein: CASSPSGTGELFF

D gene: NA
clone size: NA
V gene: TRBV11-3
J gene: TRBJ2-7
CDR3 DNA: TGTGCCAGCAGCTTAGACGGGGCGGGAACCTACGAGCAGTACTTC
CDR3 protein: CASSLDGAGTYEQYF

D gene: NA
clone size: NA
V gene: TRBV9
J gene: TRBJ1-1
CDR3 DNA: TGTGCCAGCAGGCCGCCCGGGGGGAACACTGAAGCTTTCTTT
CDR3 protein: CASRPPGGNTEAFF

D gene: NA
clone size: NA
V gene: TRBV3-1/TRBV3-2
J gene: TRBJ1-1
CDR3 DNA: TGTGCCAGCAGCCCCATGAACACTGAAGCTTTCTTT
CDR3 protein: CASSPMNTEAFF

D gene: NA
clone size: few
V gene: TRBV6-2/TRBV6-3
J gene: TRBJ1-5
CDR3 DNA: TGTGCCAGCAGTTTCCCCGGGGGTTATAGCAATCAGCCCCAGCATTTT
CDR3 protein: CASSFPGGYSNQPQHF

D gene: NA
clone size: NA
V gene: TRBV6-5
J gene: TRBJ2-7
CDR3 DNA: TGTACAACGGGGGTCTACGAGCAGTACTTC
CDR3 protein: CTTGVYEQYF

D gene: NA
clone size: NA
V gene: TRBV19
J gene: TRBJ2-3
CDR3 DNA: TGTGCCAGTACCCCGACTCGCGCAGATACGCAGTATTTT
CDR3 protein: CASTPTRADTQYF

D gene: NA
clone size: NA
V gene: TRBV25-1
J gene: TRBJ1-2
CDR3 DNA: TGTGCCAGCAGTGAAAGTTTAGGCAGAGGTCAGGGTGGCTACACCTTC
CDR3 protein: CASSESLGRGQGGYTF

D gene: NA
clone size: NA
V gene: TRBV9
J gene: TRBJ2-2
CDR3 DNA: TGTGCCAGCAGCGTAGTGAGGACCGGGGAGCTGTTTTTT
CDR3 protein: CASSVVRTGELFF

D gene: NA
clone size: once
V gene: TRBV11-3
J gene: TRBJ2-7
CDR3 DNA: TGTGCCACCGAGCTAAGGGGATCCTACGAGCAGTACTTC
CDR3 protein: CATELRGSYEQYF

D gene: TRBD2
clone size: NA
V gene: TRBV7-3
J gene: TRBJ2-7
CDR3 DNA: TGTGCCAGCAGCTTATTTGCGGGAGGAAACTACGAGCAGTACTTC
CDR3 protein: CASSLFAGGNYEQYF

D gene: TRBD1
clone size: NA
V gene: TRBV13
J gene: TRBJ2-3
CDR3 DNA: TGTGCCAGCAGCCCCGGGACAGCTAGCACAGATACGCAGTATTTT
CDR3 protein: CASSPGTASTDTQYF

D gene: NA
clone size: NA
V gene: TRBV6-5
J gene: TRBJ2-7
CDR3 DNA: TGTGCCAGCAGTTGGGGGGAGTCCTACGAGCAGTACTTC
CDR3 protein: CASSWGESYEQYF

D gene: NA
clone size: NA
V gene: TRBV25-1
J gene: TRBJ1-2
CDR3 DNA: TGTGCCAGCAGTGTTTTTGGACAGTTCCATGGCTACACCTTC
CDR3 protein: CASSVFGQFHGYTF

D gene: TRBD1
clone size: NA
V gene: TRBV12-5
J gene: TRBJ1-1
CDR3 DNA: TGTGCTAGTGGTTTGCTCGGGACAGGGATCGGTAAGGACACTGAAGCTTTCTTT
CDR3 protein: CASGLLGTGIGKDTEAFF

D gene: NA
clone size: NA
V gene: TRBV19
J gene: TRBJ2-7
CDR3 DNA: TGTGCCAGTAGTATTGGGGCGGACTACGAGCAGTACTTC
CDR3 protein: CASSIGADYEQYF

D gene: NA
clone size: NA
V gene: TRBV7-6
J gene: TRBJ2-6
CDR3 DNA: TGTGCCAGCAGCTTAGAGGAACAGGTCATCTCTGGGGCCAACGTCCTGACTTTC
CDR3 protein: CASSLEEQVISGANVLTF

D gene: NA
clone size: NA
V gene: TRBV5-6
J gene: TRBJ2-7
CDR3 DNA: TGTGCCAGCAGCGCCGACAGAAGGGTCTACGAGCAGTACTTC
CDR3 protein: CASSADRRVYEQYF

D gene: NA
clone size: few
V gene: TRBV11-3
J gene: TRBJ1-6
CDR3 DNA: TGTGCCAGCAGCTTAGCTCCAGATTCACCCCTCCACTTT
CDR3 protein: CASSLAPDSPLHF

D gene: NA
clone size: NA
V gene: TRBV6-5
J gene: TRBJ2-2
CDR3 DNA: TGTGCCAGCATGAGAACAGAAAACACCGGGGAGCTGTTTTTT
CDR3 protein: CASMRTENTGELFF

D gene: TRBD2
clone size: NA
V gene: TRBV25-1
J gene: TRBJ2-1
CDR3 DNA: TGTGCCAGCCGACCGGGACTAGCGAATGAGCAGTTCTTC
CDR3 protein: CASRPGLANEQFF

D gene: NA
clone size: NA
V gene: TRBV10-1
J gene: TRBJ1-5
CDR3 DNA: TGCGCCAGGTTCGACAGAAGTAGCAATCAGCCCCAGCATTTT
CDR3 protein: CARFDRSSNQPQHF

D gene: TRBD1
clone size: once
V gene: TRBV5-4
J gene: TRBJ1-2
CDR3 DNA: TGTGCCAGCAGGCCGGGACAGGGGGCCGTTGGCTACACCTTC
CDR3 protein: CASRPGQGAVGYTF

D gene: TRBD2
clone size: NA
V gene: TRBV19
J gene: TRBJ2-1
CDR3 DNA: TGTGCCAGTAGTTTGAGCGGGAGCTCCTACAATGAGCAGTTCTTC
CDR3 protein: CASSLSGSSYNEQFF

D gene: NA
clone size: NA
V gene: TRBV9
J gene: TRBJ2-5
CDR3 DNA: TGTGCCAGCAGCCCACCGGGACTGACACGAGAGACCCAGTACTTC
CDR3 protein: CASSPPGLTRETQYF

D gene: NA
clone size: NA
V gene: TRBV9
J gene: TRBJ2-5
CDR3 DNA: TGTGCCAGCAGCGCCGAGGGTACCCAGTACTTC
CDR3 protein: CASSAEGTQYF

D gene: NA
clone size: NA
V gene: TRBV24-1
J gene: TRBJ2-2
CDR3 DNA: TGTGCCACCTCCCCTAGCTTCGACACCGGGGAGCTGTTTTTT
CDR3 protein: CATSPSFDTGELFF

D gene: TRBD1
clone size: NA
V gene: TRBV25-1
J gene: TRBJ1-2
CDR3 DNA: TGTGCCAGCAGTGGAACAGGGGGGTCTCTCTATGGCTACACCTTC
CDR3 protein: CASSGTGGSLYGYTF

D gene: NA
clone size: NA
V gene: TRBV29-1
J gene: TRBJ1-3
CDR3 DNA: TGCAGCGCCTTCTCCGGGACACTAGGAAACACCATATATTTT
CDR3 protein: CSAFSGTLGNTIYF

D gene: TRBD2
clone size: NA
V gene: TRBV27
J gene: TRBJ2-2
CDR3 DNA: TGTGCCAGCAGTTTATCGGGCGGGAGGTACACCGGGGAGCTGTTTTTT
CDR3 protein: CASSLSGGRYTGELFF

D gene: TRBD2
clone size: NA
V gene: TRBV29-1
J gene: TRBJ2-1
CDR3 DNA: TGCAGCGCCGCGACTAGCGGGAGCTCCTACAATGAGCAGTTCTTC
CDR3 protein: CSAATSGSSYNEQFF

D gene: NA
clone size: NA
V gene: TRBV5-1
J gene: TRBJ1-3
CDR3 DNA: TGCGCCAGCAGCTTGGGGTCAGGGGTTGGAAACACCATATATTTT
CDR3 protein: CASSLGSGVGNTIYF

D gene: TRBD1
clone size: few
V gene: TRBV18
J gene: TRBJ1-1
CDR3 DNA: TGTGCCAGCTCACTCATTGCGGGACAGGTAACTGAAGCTTTCTTT
CDR3 protein: CASSLIAGQVTEAFF

D gene: NA
clone size: NA
V gene: TRBV3-1/TRBV3-2
J gene: TRBJ2-7
CDR3 DNA: TGTGCCAGCAGCCAAGATCCTATGAGCTACGAGCAGTACTTC
CDR3 protein: CASSQDPMSYEQYF

D gene: NA
clone size: NA
V gene: TRBV30
J gene: TRBJ1-5
CDR3 DNA: TGTGCCTGGAGTGCCGGGGGGGATCAGCCCCAGCATTTT
CDR3 protein: CAWSAGGDQPQHF

D gene: TRBD1
clone size: NA
V gene: TRBV30
J gene: TRBJ2-1
CDR3 DNA: TGTGCCTGGACCCGGTACCAGGGGACAGGGGGTTCCCCTCGTCTCTACAATGAGCAGTTCTTC
CDR3 protein: CAWTRYQGTGGSPRLYNEQFF